This T cell receptor beta chain appears in the sequencing data of a study of T cell responses to AZD1222 COVID-19 vaccine. General observations from the study: Clonal diversity was possibly underestimated; the donors were predominantly white British and more often female. Nearly half of the spike-specific TCRs reportedly recognize variant regions that carry no mutations.

The protocol was immunoSEQ multiplex PCR, while the TCRdb copy is restricted to in-frame clones and leaves out a portion. The table lists thousands of clones, around 87% of them singletons, with just over 15% in the top ten. The CDR3 consists of 15 residues. Trimming took off 2 bases at V and 3 bases at J, with 12 bases between the two ends. Germline CDR1 is SGHAT and CDR2 is FQNNGV. Second doses that came at about 4 or about 12 weeks were put together. As to this clone: The antigen remains undetermined.

This chain joins TRBV11-2 and TRBJ2-3; D not resolved. The source is an adult who received the AZD1222 COVID-19 vaccine. The starting material was peripheral blood, obtained 28 days after the second AZD1222 dose. CDR3 DNA sequence: TGTGCCAGCAGCTTAACAGAGAGTGAGACAGATACGCAGTATTTT. This translates into CASSLTESETDTQYF.